The source of this TCR beta chain is a study of blood T cells in healthy people across ages. Overall study findings and caveats: The study found TCR beta diversity correlated strongly with naive T cell percentage. Significant beta diversity loss was already apparent by age roughly 40, declining roughly linearly.

This clonotype was detected only once. The target antigen is unknown. The authors ran a second PCR of 7 to 11 cycles using a sample-barcoded 5' primer and a J-beta primer mix. TCRdb processed the 5' RACE reads anew with MiXCR; each CDR3 protein has one entry. The profile shows nearly 1 million distinct CDR3 sequences, 51% of them singletons. This TCR was recovered from an older woman in good health. Material for sequencing was blood.

The DNA of the CDR3 is TGCAGTGCTTCACAACGAAAAGGACGGATGCAGTACAATGAGCAGTTCTTC. Protein sequence: CSASQRKGRMQYNEQFF. The chain couples TRBV20-1 to TRBJ2-1; no clear D. Germline V gene sequence: CDR1 DFQATT, CDR2 SNEGSKA (reference sequence). V lost 5 bases and J lost 4, with 24 bases in between. CDR3 length: 17 amino acids.